Sequencing of this T cell receptor (beta chain) was carried out in a study of T-cell reconstitution after alpha-beta-depleted transplantation in children (dated by TCRdb to 2015 to 2016). In terms of the full investigation: The study quantitatively tracked T-cell immune reconstitution after TCRalphabeta/CD19-depleted allogeneic hematopoietic cell transplantation in children using TCR repertoire profiling.

Sequences SQVTM (CDR1) and ANQGSEA (CDR2) are obtained from the germline V gene. From cysteine to phenylalanine, the CDR3 is 17 amino acids long. Only the CDR3 portion is preserved as DNA: 51 bases, with reading frame beginning at the first base. V trim: 6 bases; J trim: 1 base; unmatched bases: 18. The treatment or condition label for this specimen denotes: allogeneic hematopoietic cell transplantation with graft depleted of TCRalphabeta T cells and CD19 B cells. The transplant recipients were children given TCRalphabeta/CD19-depleted allogeneic hematopoietic cell grafts. Summary of the overall study and its limitations: In some patients, the high TCRbeta diversity seen at day 60 was put down to recipient T cells and intrathymic progenitors that had survived conditioning. Apparently early alphabetaT-cell count recovery about two months after transplant reportedly relied on only several hundred rapidly expanded clones derived from non-depleted graft cells. Over subsequent months, a decline in hyperexpanded clone frequencies was noted, and after one year, T-cell counts and TCRbeta diversity were mostly ascribed to newly produced T cells.

Of note for this clonotype: The antigen it binds to is not known. There are no base qualities to consult, and no much larger clone falls within one base.

Library method: PCR. TCRdb records Illumina HiSeq 2500 as the sequencer. To normalize quantification of the TCRbeta repertoire, the TCR libraries were built with molecular barcoding that relied on unique molecular identifiers. TCRdb reworked the public reads: Q25 trimming with fastp, MiXCR clone assembly, productive beta chains retained. Every distinct CDR3 protein forms one entry, paired with its most common genes and DNA. This sample is represented by around 600,000 distinct CDR3 sequences; about 21% of them were singletons. The ten largest make up 13% to 15% of the sample. Recombination linked TRBV29-1 to TRBJ2-7; TRBD1 agrees with 7 junctional bases. Sample: PBMCs, mostly from graft donor cells, taken 360 days after TCRalphabeta/CD19-depleted stem cell transplant. The clonotype originates from a boy less than two years old who had a stem cell transplant for acute myeloid leukemia, so the T cells may come from the graft donor. The DNA is as follows: TGCAGCGTCTCAGTGGGAGCAACGGGGACAGCTTCCTACGAGCAGTACTTC. This gives the protein CSVSVGATGTASYEQYF.